A single sample is the source of the 4 T cell receptor beta chains below, sequenced in a study of CD8 T cells in ankylosing spondylitis. TCRdb analysed the 5' RACE reads with MiXCR anew, one entry per CDR3 protein. The sample has over 75,000 distinct CDR3 sequences; around 9.4% are singletons. Sequenced sample: blood, either unsorted or a sorted T cell fraction (not recorded which). These receptors all stem from a male donor with ankylosing spondylitis or in good health (not recorded which).

This clonotype was picked up many times. The genes are TRBV6-1 and TRBJ2-1; D is perhaps TRBD1 (6 bases). CDR1 is MNHNS and CDR2 is SASEGT in the germline V gene. The CDR3 is 15 amino acids. The V gene lost 8 bases and the J gene lost 2 bases, with 16 bases spanning the gap. The DNA of the CDR3 is TGTGCCAGCGCGAACCGGGACATCGCCTACAATGAGCAGTTCTTC. Translated, it gives CASANRDIAYNEQFF.

This clonotype was picked up many times. The chain combines TRBV5-1 with TRBJ2-7; the D is unclear. V dropped 1 base and J dropped 7 bases, with 6 bases sitting between them. The V gene's germline CDR1 is SGHRS and CDR2 YFSETQ. The CDR3 totals 11 residues. CDR3: CASSLQREQYF. The CDR3 DNA reads as TGCGCCAGCAGCTTGCAGAGAGAGCAGTACTTC.

Ten or more counts support this clonotype. The chain has TRBV7-2 and TRBJ2-7, with a weak D call TRBD2 (6 bases). Germline CDR1 and CDR2: SGHTA and FQGNSA. This CDR3 is 12 amino acids long. With 3 bases removed from V and 6 bases from J, the gap between germline ends came to 9 bases. The CDR3 DNA reads as TGTGCCAGCAGCTTCGGGACTCTCGAGCAGTACTTC. Amino acid sequence: CASSFGTLEQYF.

This clonotype has a count of ten or more. The chain couples TRBV5-1 to TRBJ1-6; 7 positions agree with TRBD1. This CDR3 spans 14 amino acids. J lost 10 bases, V lost 4 bases, and 8 bases had no gene match. The germline V gene encodes CDR1 SGHRS and CDR2 YFSETQ. The CDR3 DNA sequence: TGCGCCAGCAGCCCGGGACAGTGGGAATCACCCCTCCACTTT. It yields the protein CASSPGQWESPLHF.